The 27 T cell receptor beta chains listed next were all sequenced from one sample in a study of CDR3 diversity in severe acne. One entry per CDR3 protein, called by TCRdb with MiXCR from the PCR reads. The data contain tens of thousands of distinct CDR3 sequences, around 49% of them singletons. The sample comprised blood. All receptors derive from a male donor in good health, without acne.

This chain links TRBV25-1 with TRBJ2-2, with 9 bases identical to TRBD1. The J segment lost 2 bases and the V segment lost 3 bases, leaving 7 bases of the junction unmatched. Looked up from germline, CDR1 is MGHDK and CDR2 is SYGVNS. The CDR3 is made up of 17 amino acids. The CDR3 reads CASSDWTGAPNTGELFF. CDR3 in DNA: TGTGCCAGCAGTGACTGGACAGGGGCCCCCAACACCGGGGAGCTGTTTTTT. The full variable domain, rest sourced from reference TRBV25-1 and TRBJ2-2, is EADIYQTPRYLVIGTGKKITLECSQTMGHDKMYWYQQDPGMELHLIHYSYGVNSTEKGDLSSESTVSRIRTEHFPLTLESARPSHTSQYLCASSDWTGAPNTGELFFGEGSRLTVL.

This clonotype was detected many times. In nucleotides, the CDR3 is TGTGCCAGCAGCTCCGTGTCGGCGGGGGCCTACAATGAGCAGTTCTTC. It translates to CASSSVSAGAYNEQFF. The rearrangement uses TRBV9 and TRBJ2-1; TRBD2 agrees at 7 bases. V was clipped by 4 bases and J by 2 bases; unmatched bases: 9. The CDR3 length is 16 residues. From germline, CDR1 is SGDLS and CDR2 YYNGEE.

In its sample, this clonotype was seen many times. The genes are TRBV7-2 and TRBJ2-6; no definite D call. Between the trimmed V and J ends, which lost 4 bases and 0 bases, there was a span of 7 bases. This CDR3 region has 15 residues. Germline assignment: CDR1 SGHTA and CDR2 FQGNSA. CDR3 bases: TGTGCCAGCAGCTCTCAGGCCTCTGGGGCCAACGTCCTGACTTTC. It specifies CASSSQASGANVLTF.

The V gene is TRBV7-7, the J gene TRBJ2-7; 9 bases are a match to TRBD2. From germline, CDR1 is SSHAT and CDR2 FNYEAQ (reference sequence). There are 15 residues in the CDR3. Trimming at V came to 2 bases and at J to 0 bases, leaving 2 bases not matched to a gene. CDR3 DNA sequence: TGTGCCAGCAGCTTAAAAGCGGGGGGCTCCTACGAGCAGTACTTC. Protein product: CASSLKAGGSYEQYF.

This clonotype appeared many times. V usage is TRBV7-2 and J usage is TRBJ1-1; the D gene is possibly TRBD1 (5 bases). V lost 2 bases and J 1 base, leaving 20 bases between the germline ends. The length of the CDR3 is 18 residues. The germline CDR1 and CDR2 sequences are SGHTA and FQGNSA. The CDR3 DNA follows: TGTGCCAGCAGCTTATTCGGCGTTTCTTTTCAGGGGAACACTGAAGCTTTCTTT. Protein: CASSLFGVSFQGNTEAFF.

V usage is TRBV6-5 and J usage is TRBJ1-6, with a tentative D call TRBD1 (5 bases). CDR3 length: 15 amino acids. Germline lookup yields CDR1 MNHEY and CDR2 SVGAGI. The germline V and J ends were trimmed by 2 bases and 7 bases, with 12 bases remaining between them. In DNA form, the CDR3 reads TGTGCCAGCAGTTACCCTTCTGACAGCAATTCACCCCTCCACTTT. It specifies CASSYPSDSNSPLHF.

This clonotype was recorded at least ten times. The chain couples TRBV28 to TRBJ1-6; D unclear. Germline CDR1 is MDHEN and CDR2 is SYDVKM. The CDR3 loop spans 12 amino acids. V was clipped by 6 bases and J by 8 bases, with 8 bases between them. The CDR3 coding sequence is TGTGCCAGCAGCCAAAGGGATTCACCCCTCCACTTT. Translating gives CASSQRDSPLHF.

The chain is built from TRBV15 and TRBJ1-2; perhaps TRBD1 as D (6 bases). Germline CDR1 LNHNV, CDR2 YYDKDF (reference sequence). This CDR3 has 16 amino acids. V gave up 3 bases and J gave up 0 bases, with 14 bases separating them. CDR3 loop: CATSSLGQNPNYGYTF. The CDR3 region has the DNA TGTGCCACCAGCAGCCTTGGACAGAACCCTAACTATGGCTACACCTTC.

This clonotype was counted at least ten times. The chain is built from TRBV6-4 and TRBJ1-4; D possibly corresponds to TRBD1 (5 bases). CDR3 length: 12 residues. Trimming cost V 2 bases and J 10 bases, with 8 bases left between them. Germline values: CDR1 MRHNA, CDR2 SNTAGT. The CDR3 bases are TGTGCCAGCAGTGACCATGGGGGAAAACTGTTTTTT. This translates into CASSDHGGKLFF.

This clonotype was counted only a few times. The V call is TRBV2, the J call TRBJ1-1; tentatively, D is TRBD1 (5 bases). V gave up 6 bases and J gave up 0 bases, with 8 bases separating them. The CDR3 loop spans 13 amino acids. Germline-derived CDR1 and CDR2 are SNHLY and FYNNEI. This CDR3 reads CASRDNLNTEAFF. Here the CDR3 DNA reads TGTGCCAGCAGGGACAACCTGAACACTGAAGCTTTCTTT.

This clonotype has only one observation. Possible read error: a much larger clone is one base away. The chain links TRBV19 to TRBJ1-4; D is perhaps TRBD1 (5 bases). The CDR3 is 13 amino acids. The V and J ends lost 9 bases and 6 bases respectively, with 14 bases between them. Germline CDR1 LNHDA, CDR2 SQIVND (reference sequence). The CDR3: CASPGTEHEKLFF. CDR3 nucleotide sequence: TGTGCCAGCCCCGGGACGGAACATGAAAAACTGTTTTTT.

The sample holds many counts of this clonotype. V gene TRBV6-6 combines with J gene TRBJ1-2; D remains ambiguous. Germline V lookup: CDR1 MNHNY, CDR2 SVGAGI (reference sequence). V was clipped by 11 bases and J by 4 bases, with 11 bases between them. This CDR3 spans 11 amino acids. CDR3 sequence: CALSPGYGYTF. CDR3 sequence (DNA): TGTGCCCTCTCCCCGGGCTATGGCTACACCTTC.

In its sample, this clonotype was seen a few times. The chain links TRBV20-1 to TRBJ2-1, with TRBD2 identical over 8 bases. CDR3 length: 12 amino acids. CDR1 and CDR2 (germline): DFQATT, SNEGSKA (reference sequence). V was clipped by 5 bases and J by 6 bases; unmatched bases: 3. The CDR3 coding sequence is TGCAGTGCTCACGGGACTAGCAATGAGCAGTTCTTC. This translates into CSAHGTSNEQFF.

The chain carries TRBV19 and TRBJ2-6; weak D call: TRBD2 (7 bases). The germline V gene has CDR1 LNHDA and CDR2 SQIVND (reference sequence). V was shortened by 5 bases and J by 0 bases, with 14 bases between the two germline ends. CDR3 length: 17 residues. CDR3 sequence (DNA): TGTGCCAGTAGTTGGGCAGGGGAGGGCTCTGGGGCCAACGTCCTGACTTTC. This gives the protein CASSWAGEGSGANVLTF.

The chain links TRBV7-9 to TRBJ2-7; 14 bases are shared with TRBD2. Unmatched junction bases numbered 1, after V lost 0 bases and J lost 3 bases. Per the germline V gene, CDR1 is SEHNR and CDR2 is FQNEAQ (reference sequence). CDR3 length equals 16 residues. In DNA, the CDR3 is TGTGCCAGCAGCTTAGCTGGACTAGCGGGAGGCTACGAGCAGTACTTC. Protein product: CASSLAGLAGGYEQYF. The whole variable domain, remainder taken from reference TRBV7-9 and TRBJ2-7, is DTGVSQNPRHKITKRGQNVTFRCDPISEHNRLYWYRQTLGQGPEFLTYFQNEAQLEKSRLLSDRFSAERPKGSFSTLEIQRTEQGDSAMYLCASSLAGLAGGYEQYFGPGTRLTVT.

Concerning this clonotype itself: Germline and junction disagree at one end, which may indicate a read error. The CDR3 bases are TGTGCCAGCAGTTACTCCTTTGGCGGGAGAGGCTACGAGCAGTACTTC. Translating gives CASSYSFGGRGYEQYF. This chain links TRBV24-1 with TRBJ2-7; 7 positions agree with TRBD2. Per the germline V gene, CDR1 is KGHDR and CDR2 is SFDVKD. The CDR3 sequence is 16 residues long.

Details on this clonotype: At one boundary the junction diverges from the germline segment, which might be a read error. V and J are TRBV9 and TRBJ1-3; D uncertain. CDR3 length: 15 amino acids. Germline V gives CDR1 SGDLS, CDR2 YYNGEE. Here the CDR3 reads CASSVEAHSGTTIYF. As DNA, the CDR3 is TGTGCCAGCAGCGTAGAAGCTCACTCTGGAACCACCATATATTTT.

This clonotype was counted once. The V call is TRBV11-1, the J call TRBJ2-3; 9 nucleotides align to TRBD1. V lost 4 bases and J lost 4; bases outside the gene matches: 9. The V gene's germline CDR1 is SGHAT and CDR2 FQDESV (reference sequence). CDR3 length: 16 amino acids. The CDR3 bases are TGTGCCAGCAGCTCCCCCCGGGACAGGGTCTCAGATACGCAGTATTTT. Translated, it gives CASSSPRDRVSDTQYF.

The chain has TRBV4-2 and TRBJ2-7; 9 bases line up with TRBD2. This CDR3 region has 18 residues. V shed 0 bases and J 4 bases; nucleotides not matched to a gene: 13. Germline V gives CDR1 LGHNA, CDR2 YNFKEQ. The CDR3 DNA follows: TGTGCCAGCAGCCAAGATCAAGAGTATAGCGGGAGAGGGTACGAGCAGTACTTC. Residues: CASSQDQEYSGRGYEQYF.

Many counts were recorded for this clonotype. The chain is built from TRBV20-1 and TRBJ2-7; no definite D call. Germline lookup yields CDR1 DFQATT and CDR2 SNEGSKA (reference sequence). The CDR3 sequence is 11 residues long. Deletions cut 4 bases from V and 9 bases from J, with 13 bases between. The CDR3 sequence: CSATPSEGQYF. In nucleotides, the CDR3 is TGCAGTGCTACTCCCTCAGAAGGGCAGTACTTC.

This chain links TRBV27 with TRBJ2-7; 8 bases match TRBD2. The ends lost 3 bases at V and 5 bases at J; junction bases unmatched: 12. Germline assignment: CDR1 MNHEY and CDR2 SMNVEV (reference sequence). The CDR3 loop spans 16 amino acids. CDR3 nucleotides: TGTGCCAGCAGTTTCGGCGGGGAAGCGGGAGTGAACGAGCAGTACTTC. Amino acids: CASSFGGEAGVNEQYF.

This clonotype was counted a few times. The CDR3 sequence: CSGASGTYEQYF. The CDR3, as DNA: TGCAGTGGGGCTAGCGGAACCTACGAGCAGTACTTC. The chain joins TRBV20-1 to TRBJ2-7; TRBD2 matches at 7 bases. The CDR3 has 12 amino acids. With 7 bases clipped from V and 2 bases from J, the junction kept 5 bases outside the gene matches. Germline V gene data show CDR1 as DFQATT and CDR2 as SNEGSKA (reference sequence).

The chain joins TRBV11-1 to TRBJ2-5, with D hard to call. There are 14 residues in the CDR3. CDR1 SGHAT and CDR2 FQDESV come from the germline V gene (reference sequence). Trimming took off 0 bases at V and 2 bases at J, with 7 bases between the two ends. Here the CDR3 reads CASSLAQLQETQYF. Written as DNA, the CDR3 is TGTGCCAGCAGCTTAGCGCAGCTTCAAGAGACCCAGTACTTC.

On this clonotype: The DNA is left out, because the CDR3 cannot be placed on it with certainty; the CDR3 is given as TCRdb lists it. V gene TRBV6-6 combines with J gene TRBJ1-2; the table gives TRBD1 as D, unverified against the DNA. Germline CDR1 MNHNY, CDR2 SVGAGI (reference sequence). The CDR3 length is 20 residues, termini included. This chain's CDR3 is CASSIYLCSVEGRDRYGYTF.

The gene calls are TRBV29-1 and TRBJ1-1, with 9 bases aligning to TRBD1. Trimming cost V 6 bases and J 1 base; bases outside gene matches: 3. The germline gives CDR1 SQVTM, CDR2 ANQGSEA. This CDR3 is built from 13 residues. CDR3 nucleotide sequence: TGCAGCGTCATGGGACAGGGGAACACTGAAGCTTTCTTT. Its protein is CSVMGQGNTEAFF.

For this clonotype: At one of its ends the junction is not consistent with the germline gene, which may arise from a read error. J is TRBJ1-6 and V is TRBV19; D is ambiguous. CDR3 length equals 13 residues. The germline CDR1 and CDR2 sequences are LNHDA and SQIVND (reference sequence). CDR3 in amino acids: CASSEMNNSPLHF. The CDR3 DNA sequence: TGTGCCAGTAGCGAGATGAATAACTCACCCCTCCACTTT.

V gene TRBV25-1 combines with J gene TRBJ1-5; no reliable D call. The CDR3 has 15 amino acids. The germline gives CDR1 MGHDK, CDR2 SYGVNS. Trimming stripped 3 bases from V and 14 bases from J, with 23 bases between. The CDR3: CASSDPSEPNQQKHF. In DNA form, the CDR3 reads TGTGCCAGCAGTGACCCCTCGGAGCCTAATCAGCAAAAGCATTTT.